These T cell receptor beta chains were read from a single sample in a study of blood T cell repertoires in COVID-19. The method was immunoSEQ multiplex PCR; TCRdb's version includes in-frame clones alone and lacks a portion of them. The sample holds 200,000 to 250,000 clones, roughly nine tenths seen once. Sequencing was done on a sample of PBMCs or T cells enriched from blood (not recorded which). The source of these receptors is a young woman in a cohort exposed to, infected with or recovered from COVID-19 (not recorded which). CDR3s include the opening cysteine and the closing phenylalanine or tryptophan. The D gene is left open where the match is weak. Size is omitted from some rows. Given values are once, few, many or a class for expanded clones.

CDR3nt: TGTGCCAGCAGCTTAGAGGACAGGGAAGTTTTTGAAAAACTGTTTTTT
CDR3aa: CASSLEDREVFEKLFF
len: 16
d_gene: TRBD1
j_gene: TRBJ1-4
v_gene: TRBV7-9
abundance: NA

CDR3nt: TGTGCCAGCTACAGGGATAGGATTTCACCCCTCCACTTT
CDR3aa: CASYRDRISPLHF
len: 13
d_gene: NA
j_gene: TRBJ1-6
v_gene: TRBV28
abundance: NA

CDR3nt: TGTGCCTGGAGCGTGGGACTAGCGTCCCACGAGCAGTACTTC
CDR3aa: CAWSVGLASHEQYF
len: 14
d_gene: TRBD2
j_gene: TRBJ2-7
v_gene: TRBV30
abundance: NA

CDR3nt: TGTGCCACCAGCGACAGGTGGAATCAGCCCCAGCATTTT
CDR3aa: CATSDRWNQPQHF
len: 13
d_gene: NA
j_gene: TRBJ1-5
v_gene: TRBV24-1
abundance: NA

CDR3nt: TGTGCCATCAGTCCACAGGGGGGGCCGAACACCGGGGAGCTGTTTTTT
CDR3aa: CAISPQGGPNTGELFF
len: 16
d_gene: NA
j_gene: TRBJ2-2
v_gene: TRBV10-3
abundance: NA

CDR3nt: TGTGCCAGCAGCAGGGGACAGTACTATGGCTACACCTTC
CDR3aa: CASSRGQYYGYTF
len: 13
d_gene: TRBD1
j_gene: TRBJ1-2
v_gene: TRBV6-5
abundance: NA

CDR3nt: TGTGCCAGCAGTGAAGAAGCGGGAGGACCCACCGAGCAGTACTTC
CDR3aa: CASSEEAGGPTEQYF
len: 15
d_gene: TRBD2
j_gene: TRBJ2-7
v_gene: TRBV6-1
abundance: many

CDR3nt: TGCAGTGCTAGTAAACAGGACGACGAGCAGTACTTC
CDR3aa: CSASKQDDEQYF
len: 12
d_gene: NA
j_gene: TRBJ2-7
v_gene: TRBV20-1
abundance: once

CDR3nt: TGTGCCAGCAGCCCGGGCCTCACTAGCTATAGTGAGCAGTTCTTC
CDR3aa: CASSPGLTSYSEQFF
len: 15
d_gene: NA
j_gene: TRBJ2-1
v_gene: TRBV7-3
abundance: once

CDR3nt: TGCAGCGTTGAGAAGGGGGCGGGAAGATTGGAGACCCAGTACTTC
CDR3aa: CSVEKGAGRLETQYF
len: 15
d_gene: NA
j_gene: TRBJ2-5
v_gene: TRBV29-1
abundance: NA

CDR3nt: TGTGCCAGCAGCCCAGGGGGCAGGGGGGACATGAACACTGAAGCTTTCTTT
CDR3aa: CASSPGGRGDMNTEAFF
len: 17
d_gene: TRBD1
j_gene: TRBJ1-1
v_gene: TRBV4-2
abundance: NA

CDR3nt: TGTGCCAGCTCACCACAGGGGGCTAGAAACTATGGCTACACCTTC
CDR3aa: CASSPQGARNYGYTF
len: 15
d_gene: TRBD1
j_gene: TRBJ1-2
v_gene: TRBV18
abundance: NA

CDR3nt: TGTGCCAGCAGTGACGCTAGCGGGGGCCCCCGGTTACAAGAGACCCAGTACTTC
CDR3aa: CASSDASGGPRLQETQYF
len: 18
d_gene: TRBD2
j_gene: TRBJ2-5
v_gene: TRBV2
abundance: NA

CDR3nt: TGTGCCAGCAGCTTAACTAGACAGGGAGGAGACTATGGCTACACCTTC
CDR3aa: CASSLTRQGGDYGYTF
len: 16
d_gene: TRBD1
j_gene: TRBJ1-2
v_gene: TRBV6-6
abundance: NA

CDR3nt: TGTGCCAGCAGCTTAGATCCCCCGGACAGGGGCTTCTCCCCGAACACTGAAGCTTTCTTT
CDR3aa: CASSLDPPDRGFSPNTEAFF
len: 20
d_gene: TRBD1
j_gene: TRBJ1-1
v_gene: TRBV11-2
abundance: once

CDR3nt: TGTGCCAGCAGCCAAGGACTCGGCGGCACAGATACGCAGTATTTT
CDR3aa: CASSQGLGGTDTQYF
len: 15
d_gene: NA
j_gene: TRBJ2-3
v_gene: TRBV4-2
abundance: NA

CDR3nt: TGTGCCAGCAGCTACCGTGCAGGGGAAGGGACTGAAGCTTTCTTT
CDR3aa: CASSYRAGEGTEAFF
len: 15
d_gene: NA
j_gene: TRBJ1-1
v_gene: TRBV11-3
abundance: NA

CDR3nt: TGTGCCAGCAGTGAGCCGAGAACTCATGAAAAACTGTTTTTT
CDR3aa: CASSEPRTHEKLFF
len: 14
d_gene: NA
j_gene: TRBJ1-4
v_gene: TRBV2
abundance: NA

CDR3nt: TGTGCCAGCAGTTTTGGACAGGACGTGAGTGGCTACACCTTC
CDR3aa: CASSFGQDVSGYTF
len: 14
d_gene: TRBD1
j_gene: TRBJ1-2
v_gene: TRBV7-9
abundance: NA

CDR3nt: TGTGCCAGCAGCTTCCCCCGGGACACCCGCTCTGGAAACACCATATATTTT
CDR3aa: CASSFPRDTRSGNTIYF
len: 17
d_gene: NA
j_gene: TRBJ1-3
v_gene: TRBV7-2
abundance: NA

CDR3nt: TGCGCCAGCAGCTTGGATAGTTCGGGGGGCACAGATACGCAGTATTTT
CDR3aa: CASSLDSSGGTDTQYF
len: 16
d_gene: NA
j_gene: TRBJ2-3
v_gene: TRBV5-1
abundance: many

CDR3nt: TGTGCCAGTACAACATTGTGGGACAGGGGGGGGTCCACCCAAGCTTTCTTT
CDR3aa: CASTTLWDRGGSTQAFF
len: 17
d_gene: TRBD1
j_gene: TRBJ1-1
v_gene: TRBV19
abundance: NA

CDR3nt: TGTGCCAGCAGCCAAGATATGTGGGCAAACACCATATATTTT
CDR3aa: CASSQDMWANTIYF
len: 14
d_gene: NA
j_gene: TRBJ1-3
v_gene: TRBV14
abundance: NA

CDR3nt: TGTGCCAGCAGCTGGGCACAGGGGAACACTGAAGCTTTCTTT
CDR3aa: CASSWAQGNTEAFF
len: 14
d_gene: NA
j_gene: TRBJ1-1
v_gene: TRBV11-3
abundance: NA

CDR3nt: TGTGCCAGCAGCGCCGGGACAAGAAACACCGGGGAGCTGTTTTTT
CDR3aa: CASSAGTRNTGELFF
len: 15
d_gene: NA
j_gene: TRBJ2-2
v_gene: TRBV7-9
abundance: NA

CDR3nt: TGTGCCAGTTTGCCCCCCCCGGACAGTTCCTACGAGCAGTACTTC
CDR3aa: CASLPPPDSSYEQYF
len: 15
d_gene: NA
j_gene: TRBJ2-7
v_gene: TRBV6-7
abundance: NA

CDR3nt: TGTGCCAGTAGTGGGAGCGGCTACACCTTC
CDR3aa: CASSGSGYTF
len: 10
d_gene: NA
j_gene: TRBJ1-2
v_gene: TRBV19
abundance: NA

CDR3nt: TGTGCCAGCAGCTTAACGGGACAGGGTTCCTACGAGCAGTACTTC
CDR3aa: CASSLTGQGSYEQYF
len: 15
d_gene: TRBD1
j_gene: TRBJ2-7
v_gene: TRBV7-6
abundance: NA

CDR3nt: TGTGCCAGCAGCTTTCGGACTAGCGGGGAAGAGACCCAGTACTTC
CDR3aa: CASSFRTSGEETQYF
len: 15
d_gene: TRBD2
j_gene: TRBJ2-5
v_gene: TRBV14
abundance: NA

CDR3nt: TGTGCCAGCAGCTTAGGAGGCGGATCCTACGAGCAGTACTTC
CDR3aa: CASSLGGGSYEQYF
len: 14
d_gene: NA
j_gene: TRBJ2-7
v_gene: TRBV7-9
abundance: NA

CDR3nt: TGTGCCAGCAGCTCTTGGAGCCCTTGGACTGAAGCTTTCTTT
CDR3aa: CASSSWSPWTEAFF
len: 14
d_gene: NA
j_gene: TRBJ1-1
v_gene: TRBV5-5
abundance: NA

CDR3nt: TGTGCCAGCAGTTTGGACAGGGGGCGATACAATGAGCAGTTCTTC
CDR3aa: CASSLDRGRYNEQFF
len: 15
d_gene: TRBD1
j_gene: TRBJ2-1
v_gene: TRBV5-4
abundance: NA